The entry below describes one T cell receptor (beta chain). Its cognate antigen is unknown. With a J-beta primer mix and a sample-barcoded 5' primer, a second PCR ran about 6 to 11 cycles. A template-switch adaptor containing 12 random nucleotides labeled each cDNA molecule. TCRdb re-analysed the 5' RACE reads in MiXCR, keeping a single row per CDR3 protein. Among some 920,000 distinct CDR3 sequences, 51% were seen once, and the ten largest hold about 21%. The data are from a study of blood T cells in healthy people across ages. About the study: Every two T cells gave about one barcoded beta molecule via template switching. Study conclusions and caveats: CMV status of donors was not determined, possibly confounding expanded clonotype changes.

V was pared by 0 bases and J by 4 bases, with 19 bases of the junction left unmatched. Germline V gene lookup returns CDR1 MGHRA and CDR2 YSYEKL. The CDR3 has 20 amino acids. This sequence originates from a woman in her fifties or sixties in good health. The V call is TRBV4-1, the J call TRBJ1-1; 8 bases align to TRBD1. The sample taken for sequencing was blood. The CDR3 sequence is CASSQDILIINRGGGTEAFF. DNA for the CDR3: TGCGCCAGCAGCCAAGATATCCTGATCATAAACAGGGGGGGTGGCACTGAAGCTTTCTTT.